The 11 T cell receptor beta chains presented below share a single source sample, sequenced in a study of shared clonotypes between healthy human individuals. Clones were read by immunoSEQ multiplex PCR, and TCRdb kept only the in-frame ones, dropping some. The data show 650,000 to 700,000 clones, about 90% seen once. The specimen sequenced was memory CD8+ T cells from PBMCs. Regarding subset: CD45RO+ cells pooled with CCR7-negative TemRA cells. The receptors were sampled from a man between 18 and 35 years old in good health. Some clones in this sample may be carry-over from other donors' samples.

The chain recombines TRBV28 with TRBJ1-3; D gene ambiguous. The CDR3 spans 13 residues. Between the trimmed V and J ends, which lost 6 bases and 3 bases, there was a span of 9 bases. The germline V gene encodes CDR1 MDHEN and CDR2 SYDVKM. The DNA for the CDR3 is TGTGCCAGCAGCTCTATCGTTGGAAACACCATATATTTT. It specifies CASSSIVGNTIYF.

The rearrangement joins TRBV11-2 to TRBJ2-7; 7 nucleotides agree with TRBD1. CDR1 is SGHAT, CDR2 FQNNGV, per germline. V lost 4 bases, J lost 3 bases, and 3 bases stayed unmatched. The CDR3 is 13 amino acids. CDR3 sequence reads: CASSSTGIYEQYF. The CDR3 nucleotides are TGTGCCAGCAGCTCGACAGGGATCTACGAGCAGTACTTC.

The V call is TRBV30, the J call TRBJ2-7; D gene ambiguous. This CDR3 spans 13 amino acids. Trimming removed 3 bases at V and 2 bases at J, with 11 bases between. Germline CDR1 and CDR2: GTSNPN and SVGIG (reference sequence). CDR3 nucleotides: TGTGCCTGGAGCCCAGCTGTAACCTACGAGCAGTACTTC. This codes for CAWSPAVTYEQYF.

The CDR3, as DNA: TGTGCCAGTGAGAAAGCGGGAGGGAAGGACGAGCAGTACTTC. Protein product: CASEKAGGKDEQYF. The chain couples TRBV19 to TRBJ2-7; TRBD2 aligns across 10 bases. Per the germline V gene, CDR1 is LNHDA and CDR2 is SQIVND (reference sequence). The V gene end was trimmed by 8 bases and the J gene end by 5 bases; junction bases not matched to a gene: 9. The CDR3 is 14 amino acids.

Concerning this clone: The germline gene is not matched at one end of the junction; a read error may be the cause. The CDR3 bases are TGTGCCAGCAGCTTGGGTCAGGGTGTGCACTTC. Its protein is CASSLGQGVHF. The chain combines TRBV5-4 with TRBJ2-7; maybe TRBD1 (5 bases). This CDR3 has 11 amino acids. Per germline, CDR1 SGHNT and CDR2 YYREEE (reference sequence). The full variable domain, its missing parts supplied by reference TRBV5-4 and TRBJ2-7, is ETGVTQSPTHLIKTRGQQVTLRCSSQSGHNTVSWYQQALGQGPQFIFQYYREEENGRGNFPPRFSGLQFPNYSSELNVNALELDDSALYLCASSLGQGVHFGPGTRLTVT.

V is TRBV9 and J is TRBJ2-3, with 9 bases aligning to TRBD2. The germline V gene has CDR1 SGDLS and CDR2 YYNGEE. V lost 0 bases, J lost 4 bases, and 6 bases stayed unmatched. This CDR3 comprises 16 residues. The DNA for the CDR3 is TGTGCCAGCAGCGTAGATGTTAGCGGGAGTGCAGATACGCAGTATTTT. It is translated as CASSVDVSGSADTQYF.

This clone came up once. Here the CDR3 DNA reads TGTGCCAGCAGCTTATCCCCCACCAACTTACATCTTATCACAGATACGCAGTATTTT. It codes for CASSLSPTNLHLITDTQYF. The V and J genes are TRBV7-8 and TRBJ2-3; D ambiguous. The CDR3 has 19 residues. V was cut by 2 bases and J by 2 bases, with 23 bases left in between. Germline lookup yields CDR1 SGHVS and CDR2 FQNEAQ. Based on the CDR3 plus reference TRBV7-8 and TRBJ2-3, the full variable domain is GAGVSQSPRYKVAKRGQDVALRCDPISGHVSLFWYQQALGQGPEFLTYFQNEAQLDKSGLPSDRFFAERPEGSVSTLKIQRTQQEDSAVYLCASSLSPTNLHLITDTQYFGPGTRLTVL.

This clone was seen more than once but under ten times. The genes are TRBV5-1 and TRBJ1-1; D is unresolved. The germline V and J ends were trimmed by 3 bases and 0 bases, with 18 bases remaining between them. Germline V CDR1 and CDR2: SGHRS, YFSETQ. The CDR3 length is 17 residues. CDR3 DNA: TGCGCCAGCAGCTCCTCCCTTGACGGACCCATGAACACTGAAGCTTTCTTT. The encoded protein is CASSSSLDGPMNTEAFF.

This clone showed up just once. The chain combines TRBV27 with TRBJ2-2; TRBD1 matches 9 bases. This CDR3 has 16 amino acids. The junction had 4 bases not matched to a gene; V was cut back by 4 bases and J by 1 base. Germline V gene lookup returns CDR1 MNHEY and CDR2 SMNVEV (reference sequence). CDR3 nucleotides: TGTGCCAGCAGTTCCCACAGGGGGCTGAACACCGGGGAGCTGTTTTTT. The encoded protein is CASSSHRGLNTGELFF.

The chain couples TRBV9 to TRBJ2-6, with 7 positions matching TRBD1. The CDR3 loop spans 20 amino acids. J lost 0 bases, V lost 2 bases, and 14 bases had no gene match. In germline, CDR1 is SGDLS, CDR2 YYNGEE. The DNA of the CDR3 is TGTGCCAGCAGCGTCCCGCTGAGTGGGGGACAGCTCTCTGGGGCCAACGTCCTGACTTTC. Protein sequence: CASSVPLSGGQLSGANVLTF. Supplemented by reference TRBV9 and TRBJ2-6, the full variable domain reads DSGVTQTPKHLITATGQRVTLRCSPRSGDLSVYWYQQSLDQGLQFLIQYYNGEERAKGNILERFSAQQFPDLHSELNLSSLELGDSALYFCASSVPLSGGQLSGANVLTFGAGSRLTVL.

In the case of this clone: The junction departs from the called germline gene at one end, perhaps through a read error. The V gene is TRBV29-1, the J gene TRBJ2-7; TRBD2 matches at 13 bases. CDR3 length: 12 residues. Germline CDR1 SQVTM, CDR2 ANQGSEA. CDR3 residues: CSVDGTSGARLF. The CDR3 DNA reads as TGCAGCGTTGATGGGACTAGCGGGGCCCGTTTATTC.